Listed below are T cell receptor beta chains from one sample, sequenced in a study of CXCR3-negative and CXCR3-positive naive CD8 T cells. TCRdb reprocessed the 5' RACE reads and reports one entry per CDR3 protein, with no DNA. This table holds 85,000 to 130,000 distinct CDR3 sequences. Sequencing was done on a sample of naive CXCR3+ CD8+ T cells from blood. The source of these receptors is a human donor in good health. Some clones in this sample may be carry-over from other donors' samples. Each CDR3 is given with its conserved first and last residue.

TRBJ2-7,TRBV16,CASSQLGYEQYF
TRBJ2-1,TRBV19,CASSIGNEQFF
TRBJ2-1,TRBV20-1,CSAEGTSGTKGEQFF
TRBJ2-1,TRBV11-2,CASSPPSYNEQFF
TRBJ2-3,TRBV21-1,CASRTTLAGGTSSTDTQYF
TRBJ2-7,TRBV5-6,CASSLELAGIGEQYF
TRBJ2-5,TRBV11-2,CASSSPMEQGAQYF
TRBJ1-2,TRBV21-1,CASSKAPGVYYGCTF
TRBJ1-2,TRBV7-3,CASSMDSNYGYTF
TRBJ2-7,TRBV29-1,CSVKAEPYEQYF
TRBJ1-4,TRBV20-1,CSFGLTGGNEKLFF
TRBJ2-7,TRBV30,CAWSVSADEQYF
TRBJ2-5,TRBV30,CAWSHGLAGKQETQYF
TRBJ1-2,TRBV29-1,CSVPGIREYGYTF
TRBJ2-2,TRBV28,CASSYRGYVSGELFF
TRBJ1-5,TRBV12-3/TRBV12-4,CASSSGRQGLNQPQHF
TRBJ2-1,TRBV2,CASSQTSGIYNEQFF
TRBJ2-5,TRBV5-1,CASSLAGETQYF
TRBJ2-3,TRBV30,CAWSGLDGEDTQYF
TRBJ2-7,TRBV4-3,CASSQFRTSSYEQYF
TRBJ2-7,TRBV20-1,CSARAPGTTTPYEQYF
TRBJ1-1,TRBV6-7,CASSYCNSDREMNTEAFF
TRBJ1-2,TRBV12-3/TRBV12-4,CASRGSSDYGYTF
TRBJ2-7,TRBV5-1,CASSLDGPYEQYF
TRBJ2-1,TRBV5-1,CASSHGRLVYNEQLF
TRBJ1-6,TRBV15,CATSSSGTLNSPLHF
TRBJ2-2,TRBV25-1,CASSDSREANTGELFF
TRBJ2-7,TRBV29-1,CSARGGGRSSYEQYF
TRBJ2-1,TRBV7-7,CASSFMRSGRADAYNEQFF
TRBJ2-1,TRBV29-1,CSVQGRANEQFF
TRBJ2-1,TRBV11-1,CASSLTPARYDEQFF
TRBJ1-4,TRBV21-1,CASSRGRGLANEKLFF
TRBJ1-1,TRBV6-2/TRBV6-3,CASSYYGEGNTEAFF
TRBJ1-3,TRBV25-1,CASTPSSSGNTIYF
TRBJ2-7,TRBV5-6,CASSLGIEFYEQYF
TRBJ2-1,TRBV24-1,CATSERTSGINEQFF
TRBJ2-5,TRBV5-8,CASSLLEGRQETQYF
TRBJ1-2,TRBV29-1,CSGGGGMDYGYTF
TRBJ2-7,TRBV28,CASSPHRTSGHTPLSYEQYF